Here is one T cell receptor (beta chain) with its context. Its antigen remains unidentified. No neoadjuvant therapy was given to the selected pancreatic ductal adenocarcinoma patients before their surgery. The data derive from a study of T cells in pancreatic ductal adenocarcinoma. This CDR3 has 14 residues. Germline V gives CDR1 MNHEY, CDR2 SMNVEV (reference sequence). V lost 6 bases and J lost 4, with 15 bases in between. Study findings and constraints: Blood clonality (roughly 0.07) did not differ significantly from tumor (about 0.12). Compared with tumor, blood showed more total productive templates and around 8.4-fold more clonotypes.

Sequenced by immunoSEQ multiplex PCR; TCRdb stores in-frame clones only, minus some. This sample has over 100,000 clones, with about 96% found just once. The J gene is TRBJ2-5, the V gene TRBV27, with D unclear. Sequenced sample: PBMCs. The origin of this receptor is a human donor with pancreatic ductal adenocarcinoma. This CDR3 reads CASSPRRTIETQYF. As DNA, the CDR3 is TGTGCCAGCAGCCCGAGGAGAACCATAGAGACCCAGTACTTC.